Each of the 20 T cell receptor beta chains below was sequenced from the same sample in a study of shared clonotypes between healthy human individuals. Sequencing used immunoSEQ multiplex PCR; TCRdb keeps in-frame clones, though not all of them. The table lists some 2.1 million clones, around 96% of them singletons, with 0.85% to 1.2% in the top ten. CD8 cells classed as naive were CD45RO-negative and positively selected for CCR7, excluding terminally differentiated effector memory CD45RA+ cells. The sample comprised naive CD8+ T cells sorted from blood. These receptors all stem from a young man in good health.

The chain couples TRBV10-2 to TRBJ2-3; no clear D gene. The CDR3 sequence is 14 residues long. CDR1 and CDR2 from the germline V gene are WSHSY and SAAADI. V was pared by 1 base and J by 2 bases, with 7 bases between. The CDR3 protein is CASSELVVTDTQYF. The CDR3 DNA reads TGCGCCAGCAGTGAGTTGGTAGTCACAGATACGCAGTATTTT.

The chain links TRBV7-9 to TRBJ1-1; D gene uncertain. The CDR3 loop spans 16 amino acids. The V end was cut by 2 bases, the J end by 4 bases, with 17 bases between. CDR1 and CDR2 (germline): SEHNR, FQNEAQ (reference sequence). The chain's CDR3 is CASSLSLGVRSTEAFF. CDR3 coding DNA: TGTGCCAGCAGCTTATCTCTCGGGGTTCGGAGCACTGAAGCTTTCTTT.

V is TRBV6-5 and J is TRBJ2-7; D gene ambiguous. Germline assignment: CDR1 MNHEY and CDR2 SVGAGI. CDR3 length equals 14 residues. Trimming cost V 5 bases and J 1 base, with 12 bases left between them. CDR3 bases: TGTGCCAGCAGTCCGGTGGGCAATTCCTACGAGCAGTACTTC. Its translation: CASSPVGNSYEQYF.

This chain connects TRBV2 to TRBJ2-3; D call uncertain. This CDR3 contains 15 residues. V lost 0 bases, J lost 0 bases, and 7 bases lay in between. The germline V gene has CDR1 SNHLY and CDR2 FYNNEI. The CDR3 spells CASSEAVTSTDTQYF. CDR3 sequence (DNA): TGTGCCAGCAGTGAAGCCGTGACTAGCACAGATACGCAGTATTTT.

This chain links TRBV5-6 with TRBJ1-5; 7 bases line up with TRBD1. V dropped 5 bases and J dropped 5; count of bases not matched to a gene: 19. Germline V CDR1 and CDR2: SGHDT, YYEEEE. This CDR3 has 18 residues. As DNA, the CDR3 is TGTGCCAGCAGTCCCCGACAGGGTTTAAGGGGGGTTCATCAGCCCCAGCATTTT. Translation gives CASSPRQGLRGVHQPQHF.

The chain carries TRBV11-2 and TRBJ2-3; 11 nucleotides align to TRBD2. The CDR3 has 17 residues. Trimming took 6 bases from V and 10 from J; bases not matched to a gene: 18. CDR1 and CDR2 from the germline V gene are SGHAT and FQNNGV. The CDR3 here is CASRSSVLAGGSNAQYF. CDR3 nucleotide sequence: TGTGCCAGCAGATCCAGTGTTCTAGCGGGAGGCTCGAACGCGCAGTATTTT.

The rearrangement uses TRBV5-4 and TRBJ1-2; the D is unclear. Germline CDR1 SGHNT, CDR2 YYREEE (reference sequence). The CDR3 loop spans 11 amino acids. Trimming removed 0 bases from V and 9 bases from J, with 6 bases in between. This CDR3 is CASSLVASYTF. The DNA for the CDR3 is TGTGCCAGCAGCTTGGTAGCCAGCTACACCTTC. Variable domain in full (rest from reference TRBV5-4 and TRBJ1-2): ETGVTQSPTHLIKTRGQQVTLRCSSQSGHNTVSWYQQALGQGPQFIFQYYREEENGRGNFPPRFSGLQFPNYSSELNVNALELDDSALYLCASSLVASYTFGSGTRLTVV.

This chain joins TRBV12-5 and TRBJ2-1, with D possibly matching TRBD2 (5 bases). Germline values: CDR1 LGHNT, CDR2 FRNRAP. The CDR3 extends over 14 amino acids. V was cut by 5 bases and J by 4 bases, with 12 bases left in between. The CDR3 DNA follows: TGTGCTAGTGGTCCGGCGGGCGCTTACAATGAGCAGTTCTTC. Its translation is CASGPAGAYNEQFF.

This chain uses TRBV5-1 with TRBJ2-5; D gene uncertain. The CDR3 is made up of 14 amino acids. In germline, CDR1 is SGHRS, CDR2 YFSETQ. V dropped 0 bases and J dropped 4 bases, with 10 bases sitting between them. The CDR3 DNA sequence: TGCGCCAGCAGCTTGGCCCGGGTAGCAGAGACCCAGTACTTC. As protein: CASSLARVAETQYF.

The table lists this clone with a few counts. This chain connects TRBV29-1 to TRBJ1-1; D may be TRBD1 (6 bases). The germline CDR1 and CDR2 sequences are SQVTM and ANQGSEA. Trimming removed 3 bases at V and 10 bases at J, with 18 bases between. This CDR3 spans 13 amino acids. The CDR3 reads CSVDPFTGSGAFF. The CDR3 coding sequence is TGCAGCGTTGACCCTTTTACAGGGTCGGGAGCTTTCTTT.

The gene calls are TRBV12-5 and TRBJ1-2; 8 bases agree with TRBD1. V was clipped by 4 bases and J by 1 base; unmatched bases: 5. Looked up from germline, CDR1 is LGHNT and CDR2 is FRNRAP. CDR3 length: 15 residues. In DNA, the CDR3 is TGTGCTAGTGGTTGGTCAGGGGGCATTAACTATGGCTACACCTTC. This encodes CASGWSGGINYGYTF.

This rearrangement joins TRBV4-2 to TRBJ2-7, with TRBD1 matching 8 bases. Germline V gene data show CDR1 as LGHNA and CDR2 as YNFKEQ. This CDR3 is 13 amino acids long. The V segment lost 5 bases and the J segment 3 bases; nucleotides outside the gene matches: 3. The CDR3 is CASSSGGLYEQYF. Written as DNA, the CDR3 is TGTGCCAGCAGCTCAGGGGGCCTCTACGAGCAGTACTTC.

The chain couples TRBV30 to TRBJ1-2; D unresolved. The CDR3 extends over 14 amino acids. V gave up 0 bases and J gave up 0 bases, with 8 bases separating them. Looked up from germline, CDR1 is GTSNPN and CDR2 is SVGIG (reference sequence). CDR3 region: CAWSVGQTNYGYTF. The CDR3 DNA follows: TGTGCCTGGAGTGTAGGCCAGACTAACTATGGCTACACCTTC.

Details on this clone: This CDR3 is also generated by other DNA sequences in the sample. The J gene is TRBJ2-1, the V gene TRBV2, with no clear D. This CDR3 spans 11 amino acids. Trimming took off 3 bases at V and 7 bases at J, with 4 bases between the two ends. CDR1 SNHLY and CDR2 FYNNEI come from the germline V gene. CDR3 bases: TGTGCCAGCAGTGACCGGAATGAGCAGTTCTTC. This encodes CASSDRNEQFF.

The chain has TRBV4-3 and TRBJ2-1; D is undetermined. Between the trimmed V and J ends, which lost 1 base and 0 bases, there was a span of 10 bases. CDR3 length: 16 residues. The germline V gene encodes CDR1 LGHNA and CDR2 YSLEER. This CDR3 reads CASSQGGAPSYNEQFF. The CDR3 DNA sequence: TGCGCCAGCAGCCAAGGAGGAGCGCCCTCCTACAATGAGCAGTTCTTC.

The rearrangement uses TRBV6-1 and TRBJ2-1; 9 bases are a match to TRBD1. V lost 6 bases, J lost 4 bases, and 7 bases stayed unmatched. This CDR3 region has 15 residues. The V gene's germline CDR1 is MNHNS and CDR2 SASEGT. CDR3 nucleotide sequence: TGTGCCAGCAGCTCCGACAGGGGGGTTTACAATGAGCAGTTCTTC. This sequence encodes CASSSDRGVYNEQFF.

The CDR3 protein is CSVGYMTSEGETQYF. CDR3 coding DNA: TGCAGCGTCGGCTATATGACTAGCGAAGGGGAGACCCAGTACTTC. The gene calls are TRBV29-1 and TRBJ2-5; TRBD2 agrees at 8 bases. The CDR3 is made up of 15 amino acids. J was trimmed by 5 bases and V by 6 bases; bases with no gene match: 14. Germline CDR1 reads SQVTM; CDR2 reads ANQGSEA.

The genes are TRBV27 and TRBJ2-7; no reliable D call. CDR3 length equals 13 residues. Germline-derived CDR1 and CDR2 are MNHEY and SMNVEV (reference sequence). V shed 5 bases and J shed 4 bases, with 12 bases lying between them. The CDR3 DNA follows: TGTGCCAGCAGTGCTGGTCCGGGTTACGAGCAGTACTTC. Amino acids: CASSAGPGYEQYF.

V and J are TRBV2 and TRBJ2-1; maybe TRBD1 (5 bases). Trimming left V 5 bases short and J 2 bases short, with 10 bases between. Germline V gene sequence: CDR1 SNHLY, CDR2 FYNNEI. The CDR3 has 14 amino acids. CDR3 in DNA: TGTGCCAGCAGTCTGGACACGACCTACAATGAGCAGTTCTTC. It encodes CASSLDTTYNEQFF. Full variable domain (remainder filled in from reference TRBV2 and TRBJ2-1): EPEVTQTPSHQVTQMGQEVILRCVPISNHLYFYWYRQILGQKVEFLVSFYNNEISEKSEIFDDQFSVERPDGSNFTLKIRSTKLEDSAMYFCASSLDTTYNEQFFGPGTRLTVL.

V usage is TRBV11-3 and J usage is TRBJ2-7, with D tentatively TRBD2 (6 bases). CDR3 size: 15 residues. From germline, CDR1 is SGHNT and CDR2 YENEEA. V was cut by 5 bases and J by 5 bases, with 19 bases left in between. The CDR3 region is CASSPMGGGLNEQYF. DNA of the CDR3: TGTGCCAGCAGCCCCATGGGCGGAGGGTTGAACGAGCAGTACTTC.